This T cell receptor (beta chain) stems from a study of T cells in Graves' hyperthyroidism and ophthalmopathy (dated by TCRdb to the late 2010s). At the level of the whole study: Peripheral blood samples were taken at the time of initial diagnosis, prior to any treatment. Prospective prediction of ophthalmopathy was tested in an independent validation cohort of fewer than 20 hyperthyroidism patients and 15 to 17 patients who later progressed to ophthalmopathy. After blood sampling, hyperthyroidism patients were treated with methimazole at a starting dose of 30 mg daily, and ophthalmopathy patients were treated with high-dose intravenous methylprednisolone. TCR Vbeta CDR3 sequencing of roughly 140 peripheral blood samples (roughly 41 ophthalmopathy, roughly 74 hyperthyroidism and about 17 progressor patients) is reported in the paper. The roughly 100 discovery patients were randomly divided into training and test sets at a 7:3 ratio. To identify TCR V-J signatures that set the groups apart, the researchers used a discovery cohort of 90 to 100 patients, made up of 40 to 45 with Graves' ophthalmopathy and about 59 with stable Graves' hyperthyroidism. In addition, the study compared T-cell repertoires in thyroid tissue and in blood from roughly 6 Graves' hyperthyroidism patients. The investigation overall reported the following: Most expanded thyroid clonotypes (frequency above 0.001) were also found in blood, which suggests that blood repertoires may mirror thyroid immune responses. In validation, progression to ophthalmopathy was predicted by the model with 70.59% sensitivity and about 72% specificity, a median of about 6.8 months before onset. Sample size was not statistically predetermined, and investigators were not blinded to group allocation. Ophthalmopathy was separated from stable hyperthyroidism by a 13 V-J signature model, with around 90% sensitivity and 81% to 82% specificity obtained in cross-validation and 80%/75% obtained in testing.

CDR1 and CDR2 are read off the germline V gene as ENHRY and SYGVKD. V is pared back by 8 bases and J by 3 bases, with 8 bases lying between the germline termini. The CDR3 starts with the cysteine, ends with the phenylalanine, and has 11 residues. The sequence is cut down to CDR3 DNA, 33 bases in frame from base 1. Stable Graves' hyperthyroidism was defined as no progression to ophthalmopathy during 18 months of follow-up. Hyperthyroidism patients were newly diagnosed, had a disease duration of under 2 months, and were aged 18 to 65 years. The study excluded patients with uncontrolled infections, other autoimmune diseases, pregnancy or lactation. Clinical symptoms, serum thyroxine and TRAb, thyroid ultrasound, and orbital computed tomography formed the basis for the diagnoses. PBMCs were separated from 10 ml of fresh peripheral blood using Ficoll-Paque density gradient centrifugation. Trizol reagent was used to extract total RNA, and RNA quality was then checked on an Agilent 2100 Bioanalyzer.

Details on this clonotype: Its antigen has not been determined. Within one base of it there is no much larger clone, and no base qualities were kept.

TCR beta CDR3 regions were amplified from RNA transcripts. The TCR CDR3 was subjected to a first round of RT-PCR using the HTBI primer set and the Qiagen OneStep RT-PCR kit. The libraries were constructed in a second round of multiplex PCR and then size-selected and purified. Paired-end sequencing of the libraries was performed with 100 bp reads on an Illumina HiSeq2000. The authors' pipeline ran thus. SOAPnuke was used to process the raw data, throwing out any read that contained adapters or uncalled bases, had a mean Phred below 15, or lacked an exact constant-primer or identifier match. COPE v1.2.5 was used to merge the high-quality paired reads, and each unique nucleotide sequence was defined as a clonotype. MiTCR v1.1 was used to align clonotypes to the IMGT TRBV, TRBD and TRBJ reference segments. Analysis was restricted to V-J combinations with a frequency above 0.0001, which covered over 98% of repertoires. The TCS score was defined as F50 (clonal expansion) divided by E x V (chaos), with BLOSUM62-based TCRdist calculated between CDR3 peptides within each V-J. Welch's t-statistics and random forest reduced some 510 V-J features to under 15, which were used in a naive Bayes classifier (R e1071). TCRdb reprocessed the public reads (quality trimming at Q25 with fastp, clone calling with MiXCR) and kept in-frame beta chains. Each record represents a unique CDR3 protein, reported with the most common genes and DNA among its rows. Clone size and V and J calls follow TCRdb, not the original study. Within this sample are 300,000 to 400,000 distinct CDR3 sequences, with approximately 15% of them counted one time only. The ten biggest clones cover approximately 10% of the sample.

This chain is built from TRBV10-3 and TRBJ2-7, with no confidently assigned D gene. The sequencing input was blood. The source is a woman aged 55-70 years with Graves' hyperthyroidism. CDR3 region: CAIGEYYEQYF. The nucleotides read TGTGCCATCGGCGAGTACTACGAGCAGTACTTC.